This entry features one T cell receptor beta chain sequence. The data were taken from a study of response to subunit inactivated influenza vaccine. The CDR3 loop spans 15 amino acids. From germline, CDR1 is DFQATT and CDR2 SNEGSKA (reference sequence). The V segment lost 5 bases and the J segment 2 bases; nucleotides outside the gene matches: 5. TCRdb analysed the RT-PCR reads with MiXCR anew, one entry per CDR3 protein. The table shows roughly 500,000 distinct CDR3 sequences, with under 25% occurring only once. These same records also appear under a second study, on T cells expressing NK-cell markers. That report notes: Libraries used 5'RACE template switching adding universal primer site and UMIs.

The sequencing here drew on CD4+ T cells sorted from PBMCs, taken 11 to 12 days after vaccination. The receptor was derived from a man aged 45-65 years who received an inactivated influenza vaccine. The genes are TRBV20-1 and TRBJ2-3; 12 positions agree with TRBD2. CDR3 in amino acids: CSASGLAGYTDTQYF. DNA for the CDR3: TGCAGTGCTTCCGGACTAGCGGGGTACACAGATACGCAGTATTTT.